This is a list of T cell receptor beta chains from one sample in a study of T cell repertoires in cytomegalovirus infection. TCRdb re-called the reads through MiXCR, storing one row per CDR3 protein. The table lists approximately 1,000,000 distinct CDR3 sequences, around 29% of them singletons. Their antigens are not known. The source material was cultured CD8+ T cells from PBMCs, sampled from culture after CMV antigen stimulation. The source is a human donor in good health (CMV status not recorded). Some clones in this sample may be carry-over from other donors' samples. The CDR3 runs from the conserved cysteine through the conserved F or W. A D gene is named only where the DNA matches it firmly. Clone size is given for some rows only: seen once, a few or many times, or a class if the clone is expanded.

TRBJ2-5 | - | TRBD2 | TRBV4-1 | TGCGCCAGCAGCCAAGATCGCACTAGCGGGAGACTTGGGACCCAGTACTTC | CASSQDRTSGRLGTQYF
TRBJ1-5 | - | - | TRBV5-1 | TGCGCCAGCAGCCCCGGGGGATTTAATTATAGCAATCAGCCCCAGCATTTT | CASSPGGFNYSNQPQHF
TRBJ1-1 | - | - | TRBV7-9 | TGTGCCAGCAGCTTATTGAACTTGGGGACTGAAGCTTTCTTT | CASSLLNLGTEAFF
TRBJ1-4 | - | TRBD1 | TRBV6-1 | TGTGCCAGCAGTGAATCACAGGGGGCCTCTTTAACTAATGAAAAACTGTTTTTT | CASSESQGASLTNEKLFF
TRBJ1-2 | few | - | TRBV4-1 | TGCGCCAGCAGCCAAGTTGGAGCTAACTATGGCTACACCTTC | CASSQVGANYGYTF
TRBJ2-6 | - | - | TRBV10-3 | TGTGCCATCACCGACCCCTCTGGGGCCAACGTCCTGACTTTC | CAITDPSGANVLTF
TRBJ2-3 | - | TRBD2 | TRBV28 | TGTGCCAGCAGTTGGGACTATAGCGGGGGGGCAGGAGATACGCAGTATTTT | CASSWDYSGGAGDTQYF
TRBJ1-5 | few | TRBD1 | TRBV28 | TGTGCCAGCAGAGCATTCAGGGGGCTCAATCAGCCCCAGCATTTT | CASRAFRGLNQPQHF
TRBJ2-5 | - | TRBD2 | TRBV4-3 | TGCGCCAGCAGCCAAGGGATAGCGGGGGGTTGGTACCAAGAGACCCAGTACTTC | CASSQGIAGGWYQETQYF
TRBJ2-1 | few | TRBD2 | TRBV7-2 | TGTGCCAGCAGCTTAAGCCCGGGGGGGGTCAATGAGCAGTTCTTC | CASSLSPGGVNEQFF